This passage covers 32 T cell receptor beta chains from one sample sequenced in a study of radiotherapy plus CTLA-4 blockade in lung cancer. TCRdb's copy holds only in-frame clones and misses some; the assay was immunoSEQ multiplex PCR. There are tens of thousands of clones in the sample; 60% to 75% occur only once, and under 3.5% lies in the top ten. Material: peripheral blood, obtained from a patient treated with radiotherapy plus ipilimumab. The receptors here all came from a human donor with non-small cell lung cancer whose response to radiotherapy plus ipilimumab could not be evaluated.

The chain joins TRBV7-2 to TRBJ2-7; D is possibly TRBD1 (6 bases). CDR3 length: 16 amino acids. V lost 1 base, J lost 1 base, and 14 bases lay in between. CDR1 is SGHTA, CDR2 FQGNSA, per germline. The CDR3 nucleotides read TGTGCCAGCAGCTTAGACGGACAGATAGAATCCTACGAGCAGTACTTC. This encodes CASSLDGQIESYEQYF.

The CDR3 reads CASSPTRILETQYF. The CDR3 coding sequence is TGTGCCAGCAGTCCAACTAGAATTCTAGAGACCCAGTACTTC. V gene TRBV27 combines with J gene TRBJ2-5, with TRBD2 as a possible D gene (5 bases). The CDR3 contains 14 residues. The germline CDR1 and CDR2 sequences are MNHEY and SMNVEV (reference sequence). V was trimmed by 5 bases and J by 4 bases, leaving 14 bases between them.

The rearrangement joins TRBV6-5 to TRBJ1-3, with D perhaps matching TRBD1 (6 bases). The germline gives CDR1 MNHEY, CDR2 SVGAGI. Trimming stripped 0 bases from V and 5 bases from J, with 14 bases between. There are 16 residues in the CDR3. CDR3: CASSYSQGSYRNTIYF. The CDR3 region has the DNA TGTGCCAGCAGTTACTCCCAGGGGTCTTATAGAAACACCATATATTTT.

The CDR3 sequence: CASSLEDRLYNEQFF. The CDR3 nucleotides read TGTGCCAGCAGCCTCGAGGACAGGCTCTACAATGAGCAGTTCTTC. The rearrangement joins TRBV6-5 to TRBJ2-1; 7 bases line up with TRBD1. This CDR3 contains 15 residues. Unmatched junction bases numbered 8, after V lost 6 bases and J lost 3 bases. Germline CDR1 MNHEY, CDR2 SVGAGI.

The chain is built from TRBV5-1 and TRBJ2-5; possibly TRBD1 for D (5 bases). The V end was cut by 4 bases, the J end by 1 base, with 11 bases between. CDR1 is SGHRS, CDR2 YFSETQ, per germline. The CDR3 covers 14 residues. CDR3 sequence: CASSQDTSQETQYF. CDR3 coding DNA: TGCGCCAGCAGCCAGGACACATCCCAAGAGACCCAGTACTTC.

V gene TRBV6-1 combines with J gene TRBJ2-2; TRBD2 is a possible D gene (6 bases). The V and J ends lost 8 bases and 2 bases respectively, with 18 bases between them. CDR1 and CDR2 (germline): MNHNS, SASEGT. The CDR3 spans 16 residues. The CDR3 spells CASGEGIAGNTGELFF. In DNA, the CDR3 is TGTGCCAGCGGGGAAGGAATCGCGGGAAACACCGGGGAGCTGTTTTTT.

The J gene is TRBJ2-7, the V gene TRBV9; maybe TRBD2 (6 bases). Trimming took 4 bases from V and 2 from J, leaving 13 bases between them. Germline V gene lookup returns CDR1 SGDLS and CDR2 YYNGEE. The CDR3 covers 14 residues. CDR3: CASSPEWRAYEQYF. The CDR3 nucleotides read TGTGCCAGCAGCCCGGAATGGAGGGCCTACGAGCAGTACTTC.

J is TRBJ2-4 and V is TRBV11-2; 9 nucleotides agree with TRBD1. The CDR3 covers 15 residues. Trimming at V came to 3 bases and at J to 6 bases, leaving 6 bases not matched to a gene. Germline-derived CDR1 and CDR2 are SGHAT and FQNNGV. CDR3 DNA: TGTGCCAGCAGCTTTTACAGGGGGCGGCGAAACATTCAGTACTTC. Its translation is CASSFYRGRRNIQYF.

The chain carries TRBV7-2 and TRBJ2-1; the D gene is possibly TRBD1 (5 bases). The CDR3 runs to 16 residues. The V gene's germline CDR1 is SGHTA and CDR2 FQGNSA. V dropped 0 bases and J dropped 0 bases, with 9 bases sitting between them. Written as DNA, the CDR3 is TGTGCCAGCAGCTTAGCGCAGGGTACCTCCTACAATGAGCAGTTCTTC. It is translated as CASSLAQGTSYNEQFF.

J is TRBJ2-3 and V is TRBV5-6, with TRBD2 matching 9 bases. CDR3 length equals 17 residues. Unmatched junction bases numbered 7, after V lost 0 bases and J lost 2 bases. Looked up from germline, CDR1 is SGHDT and CDR2 is YYEEEE. CDR3 in DNA: TGTGCCAGCAGCTTGGTATCCGCGGGAGGGCTCACAGATACGCAGTATTTT. Translation: CASSLVSAGGLTDTQYF. Using reference TRBV5-6 and TRBJ2-3 for the parts outside the CDR3, the full variable domain is DAGVTQSPTHLIKTRGQQVTLRCSPKSGHDTVSWYQQALGQGPQFIFQYYEEEERQRGNFPDRFSGHQFPNYSSELNVNALLLGDSALYLCASSLVSAGGLTDTQYFGPGTRLTVL.

This clone was found once. The V call is TRBV5-4, the J call TRBJ2-1, with TRBD2 matching 9 bases. Germline V gene data show CDR1 as SGHNT and CDR2 as YYREEE (reference sequence). J gave up 1 base and V 0 bases, and 5 bases lay outside the gene matches. The CDR3 is 17 amino acids. CDR3 loop: CASSLASGTLSYNEQFF. The CDR3 DNA follows: TGTGCCAGCAGCTTGGCTAGCGGGACCCTATCCTACAATGAGCAGTTCTTC. The whole variable domain, remainder taken from reference TRBV5-4 and TRBJ2-1, is ETGVTQSPTHLIKTRGQQVTLRCSSQSGHNTVSWYQQALGQGPQFIFQYYREEENGRGNFPPRFSGLQFPNYSSELNVNALELDDSALYLCASSLASGTLSYNEQFFGPGTRLTVL.

V is TRBV11-1 and J is TRBJ1-1; 7 nucleotides align to TRBD1. V was clipped by 5 bases and J by 0 bases; unmatched bases: 3. The CDR3 runs to 14 residues. Germline V gene data show CDR1 as SGHAT and CDR2 as FQDESV (reference sequence). The DNA for the CDR3 is TGTGCCAGCAGCAGAGGACAGGTGAACACTGAAGCTTTCTTT. As protein: CASSRGQVNTEAFF.

This chain uses TRBV5-6 with TRBJ2-5; D is uncertain. This CDR3 is 13 amino acids long. The germline V and J ends were trimmed by 2 bases and 4 bases, with 9 bases remaining between them. Looked up from germline, CDR1 is SGHDT and CDR2 is YYEEEE. CDR3 in DNA: TGTGCCAGCAGCTTTGGCCTTGGAGAGACCCAGTACTTC. Translation: CASSFGLGETQYF. Filled out from reference TRBV5-6 and TRBJ2-5, the complete variable domain reads DAGVTQSPTHLIKTRGQQVTLRCSPKSGHDTVSWYQQALGQGPQFIFQYYEEEERQRGNFPDRFSGHQFPNYSSELNVNALLLGDSALYLCASSFGLGETQYFGPGTRLLVL.

The J gene is TRBJ1-1, the V gene TRBV5-5; D perhaps matches TRBD1 (5 bases). Trimming pared 0 bases from V and 3 bases from J, leaving 12 bases between. CDR3 length: 15 residues. Germline CDR1 reads SGHKS; CDR2 reads YYEKEE (reference sequence). CDR3 nucleotide sequence: TGTGCCAGCAGCTTGGTTGGGGGAGGCTACACTGAAGCTTTCTTT. Translation gives CASSLVGGGYTEAFF.

Only a few counts were recorded for this clone. The rearrangement links TRBV15 to TRBJ2-3; TRBD2 agrees at 7 bases. The V gene's germline CDR1 is LNHNV and CDR2 YYDKDF (reference sequence). The CDR3 runs to 17 residues. V lost 3 bases, J lost 2 bases, and 11 bases stayed unmatched. CDR3 in DNA: TGTGCCACCAGCAGTGTGGGTAGCGGGCTTCTCACAGATACGCAGTATTTT. It translates to CATSSVGSGLLTDTQYF.

The chain carries TRBV19 and TRBJ2-2; weak D call: TRBD2 (7 bases). The CDR3 runs 16 residues. Looked up from germline, CDR1 is LNHDA and CDR2 is SQIVND (reference sequence). Trimming took 7 bases from V and 5 from J, leaving 20 bases between them. The CDR3 DNA follows: TGTGCCAGTACCAAGGGGGGGGTAGCGAGTACCGGGGAGCTGTTTTTT. Translated: CASTKGGVASTGELFF.

This clone was detected only a few times. The V call is TRBV27, the J call TRBJ1-6; 10 bases align to TRBD1. Germline V lookup: CDR1 MNHEY, CDR2 SMNVEV (reference sequence). V was clipped by 4 bases and J by 10 bases; unmatched bases: 10. The CDR3 has 16 residues. For the CDR3, the DNA is TGTGCCAGCAGTTCCGAACCGGGACAGGGGTACTCACCCCTCCACTTT. Amino acids: CASSSEPGQGYSPLHF.

The chain employs TRBV10-3 and TRBJ2-7, with 7 bases identical to TRBD1. Germline V gene data show CDR1 as ENHRY and CDR2 as SYGVKD. The CDR3 sequence is 13 residues long. The V gene end was trimmed by 8 bases and the J gene end by 1 base; junction bases not matched to a gene: 5. CDR3 region: CAIGDSRSYEQYF. CDR3 nucleotide sequence: TGTGCCATCGGGGACAGTCGATCCTACGAGCAGTACTTC.

This clone has only one observation. The CDR3 here is CSAASGYEQYF. The CDR3 region has the DNA TGCAGTGCTGCTAGCGGTTACGAGCAGTACTTC. V and J are TRBV20-1 and TRBJ2-7, with TRBD2 identical over 7 bases. CDR1 and CDR2 from the germline V gene are DFQATT and SNEGSKA (reference sequence). V was clipped by 5 bases and J by 4 bases; unmatched bases: 2. The CDR3 contains 11 residues.

The chain is built from TRBV5-1 and TRBJ1-4, with D unclear. Germline CDR1 reads SGHRS; CDR2 reads YFSETQ. The ends were cut back, 3 bases at V and 0 bases at J, with 9 bases in the middle. CDR3 size: 15 residues. The CDR3: CASSSGSATNEKLFF. CDR3 bases: TGCGCCAGCAGCTCTGGTAGTGCAACTAATGAAAAACTGTTTTTT.

The V gene is TRBV7-9, the J gene TRBJ1-2; possibly TRBD1 for D (5 bases). Germline CDR1 SEHNR, CDR2 FQNEAQ (reference sequence). V was clipped by 1 base and J by 3 bases, with 15 bases between them. The CDR3 is 16 residues long. This CDR3 is CASSLDLGGGDYGYTF. CDR3 nucleotides: TGTGCCAGCAGCTTAGATCTCGGGGGAGGGGACTATGGCTACACCTTC.

This clone has just a few counts. The rearrangement joins TRBV5-8 to TRBJ2-1, with 8 bases that match TRBD2. Per the germline V gene, CDR1 is SGHTS and CDR2 is YDEGEE. This CDR3 has 14 amino acids. V lost 10 bases, J lost 9 bases, and 15 bases stayed unmatched. The CDR3 DNA reads as TGTGCCTATCCCGGGACTAGGGTGAGCGGTGAGCAGTTCTTC. Translated, it gives CAYPGTRVSGEQFF.

This clone occurred a few times. This chain links TRBV6-5 with TRBJ1-2; D remains unclear. From germline, CDR1 is MNHEY and CDR2 SVGAGI. V was trimmed by 2 bases and J by 4 bases, leaving 11 bases between them. This CDR3 is built from 14 residues. The CDR3 DNA sequence: TGTGCCAGCAGTTACCTTAACAGTGCCTATGGCTACACCTTC. Amino acid sequence: CASSYLNSAYGYTF.

This clone was recorded only once. V is TRBV5-8 and J is TRBJ2-7; D is perhaps TRBD2 (5 bases). Germline loops: CDR1 SGHTS, CDR2 YDEGEE. The V end lost 6 bases, the J end lost 2 bases, and 15 bases lay between the germline ends. The CDR3 spans 14 residues. CDR3 bases: TGTGCCAGCACCCCCAAAGTGGGAGCCTACGAGCAGTACTTC. This gives the protein CASTPKVGAYEQYF.

The J gene is TRBJ2-2, the V gene TRBV4-1, with TRBD2 identical over 13 bases. The CDR3 is made up of 17 amino acids. V was clipped by 4 bases and J by 4 bases; unmatched bases: 6. The germline V gene has CDR1 MGHRA and CDR2 YSYEKL. CDR3: CASSPRTSGRGTGELFF. In DNA, the CDR3 is TGCGCCAGCAGCCCCAGGACTAGCGGGAGAGGCACCGGGGAGCTGTTTTTT.

This chain joins TRBV2 and TRBJ1-1, with TRBD1 matching 7 bases. The CDR3 consists of 14 residues. Germline trimming cut 6 bases from V and 1 base from J; bases unmatched to any gene: 5. Germline V CDR1 and CDR2: SNHLY, FYNNEI. This chain's CDR3 is CASSDRASNTEAFF. CDR3 bases: TGTGCCAGCAGCGACAGGGCATCGAACACTGAAGCTTTCTTT.

The rearrangement joins TRBV5-1 to TRBJ1-6, with D tentatively TRBD1 (5 bases). V was shortened by 4 bases and J by 15 bases, with 14 bases between the two germline ends. In germline, CDR1 is SGHRS, CDR2 YFSETQ. There are 12 residues in the CDR3. CDR3 in amino acids: CASSQAGWILHF. CDR3 in DNA: TGCGCCAGCAGCCAGGCAGGGTGGATCCTCCACTTT.

This clone was recorded a few times. This chain joins TRBV25-1 and TRBJ1-4; 9 positions match TRBD1. The V segment lost 3 bases and the J segment 8 bases; nucleotides outside the gene matches: 13. The CDR3 is 17 amino acids. Germline V gene lookup returns CDR1 MGHDK and CDR2 SYGVNS. In nucleotides, the CDR3 is TGTGCCAGCAGTGACCGGGACAGGGTATCTGGGTACGAAAAACTGTTTTTT. Translated, it gives CASSDRDRVSGYEKLFF.

The V and J genes are TRBV7-6 and TRBJ2-2; 9 positions match TRBD2. The length of the CDR3 is 18 residues. CDR1 and CDR2 (germline): SGHVS, FNYEAQ. The V and J ends lost 1 base and 5 bases, in that order; junction bases with no gene match: 11. The CDR3 loop is CASSLEALAGRKTGELFF. The DNA of the CDR3 is TGTGCCAGCAGCTTAGAGGCTCTAGCGGGAAGGAAGACCGGGGAGCTGTTTTTT. The complete variable domain, with remaining parts taken from reference TRBV7-6 and TRBJ2-2, reads GAGVSQSPRYKVTKRGQDVALRCDPISGHVSLYWYRQALGQGPEFLTYFNYEAQQDKSGLPNDRFSAERPEGSISTLTIQRTEQRDSAMYRCASSLEALAGRKTGELFFGEGSRLTVL.

This chain uses TRBV10-2 with TRBJ2-2; 11 bases match TRBD2. V dropped 10 bases and J dropped 5; count of bases not matched to a gene: 3. Germline V lookup: CDR1 WSHSY, CDR2 SAAADI. CDR3 length: 13 amino acids. As DNA, the CDR3 is TGCGCCATAAGGACTAGCGGGACCGGGGAGCTGTTTTTT. Translated, it gives CAIRTSGTGELFF.

The V gene is TRBV19, the J gene TRBJ2-1, with 9 positions matching TRBD1. The germline V gene has CDR1 LNHDA and CDR2 SQIVND (reference sequence). CDR3 length: 15 amino acids. V dropped 5 bases and J dropped 2; count of bases not matched to a gene: 4. The CDR3 sequence: CASSGGDRAYNEQFF. The CDR3 bases are TGTGCCAGTAGTGGAGGGGACAGGGCCTACAATGAGCAGTTCTTC.

This chain's CDR3 is CASSFQDRPYQPQHF. Here the CDR3 DNA reads TGTGCCAGCAGCTTTCAGGACAGACCTTATCAGCCCCAGCATTTT. This chain joins TRBV5-6 and TRBJ1-5; perhaps TRBD1 as D (6 bases). V was cut by 2 bases and J by 5 bases, with 14 bases left in between. Germline V lookup: CDR1 SGHDT, CDR2 YYEEEE. The length of the CDR3 is 15 residues. Filled out from reference TRBV5-6 and TRBJ1-5, the complete variable domain reads DAGVTQSPTHLIKTRGQQVTLRCSPKSGHDTVSWYQQALGQGPQFIFQYYEEEERQRGNFPDRFSGHQFPNYSSELNVNALLLGDSALYLCASSFQDRPYQPQHFGDGTRLSIL.